In this sample, the clone carrying this T cell receptor (beta chain) turned up a few times. The entry originates in a study of cytomegalovirus exposure and HLA in healthy donors. The PCR had 60 Vbeta and 13 Jbeta primers. TCRdb's copy holds only in-frame clones and misses some; the assay was immunoSEQ multiplex PCR. The table shows 100,000 or so clones, with about 77% occurring only once. The length of the CDR3 is 14 residues. Germline CDR1 is SGHVS and CDR2 is FNYEAQ. V trimming: 5 bases; J trimming: 5 bases; junction bases outside the gene matches: 5. The clonotype comes from a woman aged 45-60 years in good health and CMV-seropositive. The V and J genes are TRBV7-6 and TRBJ1-4; TRBD1 matches 7 bases. Input material: PBMCs. As DNA, the CDR3 is TGTGCCAGCAGCCTCCGACAGGGAAATGAAAAACTGTTTTTT. Residues: CASSLRQGNEKLFF.